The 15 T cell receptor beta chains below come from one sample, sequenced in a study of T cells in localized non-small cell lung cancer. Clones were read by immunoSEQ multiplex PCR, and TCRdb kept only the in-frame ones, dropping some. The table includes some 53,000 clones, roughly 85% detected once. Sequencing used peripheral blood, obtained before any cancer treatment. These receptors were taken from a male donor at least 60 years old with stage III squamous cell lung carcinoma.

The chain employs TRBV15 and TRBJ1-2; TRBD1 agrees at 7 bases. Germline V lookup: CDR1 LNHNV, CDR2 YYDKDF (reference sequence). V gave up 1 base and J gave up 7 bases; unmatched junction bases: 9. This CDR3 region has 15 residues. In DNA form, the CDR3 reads TGTGCCACCAGCAGAGGGGGTCTAGGGGACAGTGGCTACACCTTC. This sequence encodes CATSRGGLGDSGYTF.

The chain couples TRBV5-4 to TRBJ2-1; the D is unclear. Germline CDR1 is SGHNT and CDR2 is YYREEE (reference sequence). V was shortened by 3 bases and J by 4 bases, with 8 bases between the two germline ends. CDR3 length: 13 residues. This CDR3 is CASSSIEYNEQFF. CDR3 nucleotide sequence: TGTGCCAGCAGCTCCATTGAGTACAATGAGCAGTTCTTC.

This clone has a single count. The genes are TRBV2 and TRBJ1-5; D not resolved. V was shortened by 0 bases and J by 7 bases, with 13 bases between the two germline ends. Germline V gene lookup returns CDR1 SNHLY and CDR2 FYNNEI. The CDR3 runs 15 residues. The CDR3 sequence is CASSEAWRGFQPQHF. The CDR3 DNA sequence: TGTGCCAGCAGTGAAGCGTGGAGAGGTTTCCAGCCCCAGCATTTT.

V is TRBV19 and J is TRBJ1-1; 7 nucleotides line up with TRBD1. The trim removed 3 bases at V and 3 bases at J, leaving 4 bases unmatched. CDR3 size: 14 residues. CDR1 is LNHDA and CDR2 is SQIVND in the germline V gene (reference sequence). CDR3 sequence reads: CASSIGQAYTEAFF. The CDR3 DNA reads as TGTGCCAGTAGTATTGGACAGGCCTACACTGAAGCTTTCTTT.

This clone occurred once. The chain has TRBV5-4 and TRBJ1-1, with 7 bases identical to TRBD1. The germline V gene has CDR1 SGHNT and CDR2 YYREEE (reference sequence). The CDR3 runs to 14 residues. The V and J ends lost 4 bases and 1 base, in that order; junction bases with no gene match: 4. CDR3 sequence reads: CASSPGGRNTEAFF. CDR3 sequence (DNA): TGTGCCAGCAGCCCAGGGGGACGGAACACTGAAGCTTTCTTT.

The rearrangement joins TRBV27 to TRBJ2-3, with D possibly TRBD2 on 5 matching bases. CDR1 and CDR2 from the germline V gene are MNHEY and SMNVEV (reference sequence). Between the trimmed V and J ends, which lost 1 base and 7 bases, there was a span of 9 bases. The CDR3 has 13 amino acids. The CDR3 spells CASSLWAGYTQYF. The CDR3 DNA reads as TGTGCCAGCAGTTTATGGGCGGGCTATACGCAGTATTTT.

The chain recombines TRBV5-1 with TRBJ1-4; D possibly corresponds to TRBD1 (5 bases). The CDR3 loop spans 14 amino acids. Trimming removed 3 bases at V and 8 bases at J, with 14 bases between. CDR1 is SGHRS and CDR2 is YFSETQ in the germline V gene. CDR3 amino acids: CASSSQGRGEKLFF. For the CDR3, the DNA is TGCGCCAGCAGCTCCCAGGGACGGGGAGAAAAACTGTTTTTT. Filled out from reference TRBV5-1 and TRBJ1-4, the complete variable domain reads KAGVTQTPRYLIKTRGQQVTLSCSPISGHRSVSWYQQTPGQGLQFLFEYFSETQRNKGNFPGRFSGRQFSNSRSEMNVSTLELGDSALYLCASSSQGRGEKLFFGSGTQLSVL.

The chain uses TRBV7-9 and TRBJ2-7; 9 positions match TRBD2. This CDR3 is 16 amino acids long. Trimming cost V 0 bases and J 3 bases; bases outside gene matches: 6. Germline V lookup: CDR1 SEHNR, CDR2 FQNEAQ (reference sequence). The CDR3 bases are TGTGCCAGCAGCTTAGCCGCTCGACTAGCGGACTACGAGCAGTACTTC. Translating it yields CASSLAARLADYEQYF.

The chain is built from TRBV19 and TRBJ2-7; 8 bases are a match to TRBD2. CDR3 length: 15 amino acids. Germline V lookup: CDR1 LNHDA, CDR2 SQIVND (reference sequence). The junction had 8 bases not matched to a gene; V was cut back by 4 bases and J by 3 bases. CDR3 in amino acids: CASSNQRGTDYEQYF. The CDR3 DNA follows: TGTGCCAGTAGTAACCAGCGGGGGACCGACTACGAGCAGTACTTC.

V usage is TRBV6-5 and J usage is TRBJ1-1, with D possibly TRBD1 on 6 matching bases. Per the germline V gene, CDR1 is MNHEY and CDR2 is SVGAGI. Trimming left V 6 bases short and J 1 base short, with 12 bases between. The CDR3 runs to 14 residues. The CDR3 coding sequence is TGTGCCAGCAGAATCTGGGGGGCGAACACTGAAGCTTTCTTT. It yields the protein CASRIWGANTEAFF.

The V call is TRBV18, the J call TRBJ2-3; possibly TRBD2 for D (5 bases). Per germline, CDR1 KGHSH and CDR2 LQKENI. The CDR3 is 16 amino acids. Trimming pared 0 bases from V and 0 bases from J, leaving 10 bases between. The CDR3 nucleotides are TGTGCCAGCTCACCACCGTCAGCGGCTAGCACAGATACGCAGTATTTT. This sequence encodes CASSPPSAASTDTQYF. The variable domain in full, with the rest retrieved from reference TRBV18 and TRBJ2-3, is NAGVMQNPRHLVRRRGQEARLRCSPMKGHSHVYWYRQLPEEGLKFMVYLQKENIIDESGMPKERFSAEFPKEGPSILRIQQVVRGDSAAYFCASSPPSAASTDTQYFGPGTRLTVL.

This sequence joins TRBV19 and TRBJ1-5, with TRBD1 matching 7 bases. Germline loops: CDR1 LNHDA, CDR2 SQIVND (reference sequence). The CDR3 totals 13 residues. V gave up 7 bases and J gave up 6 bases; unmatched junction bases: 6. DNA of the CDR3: TGTGCCAGTACCGGACAGGTTGGTCAGCCCCAGCATTTT. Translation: CASTGQVGQPQHF.

The CDR3 DNA sequence: TGTGCCAGTAGTCCTGGGGGGGGCCGGAAGGATGGCTACACCTTC. Its protein product is CASSPGGGRKDGYTF. V usage is TRBV19 and J usage is TRBJ1-2; D may be TRBD1 (6 bases). V was cut by 5 bases and J by 6 bases, with 19 bases left in between. CDR3 length: 15 residues. Germline loops: CDR1 LNHDA, CDR2 SQIVND (reference sequence).

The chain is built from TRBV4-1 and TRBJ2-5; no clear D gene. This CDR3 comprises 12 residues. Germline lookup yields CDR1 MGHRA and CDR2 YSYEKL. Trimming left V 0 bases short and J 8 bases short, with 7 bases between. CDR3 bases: TGCGCCAGCAGCCAAGACGGAGTAACCCAGTACTTC. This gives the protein CASSQDGVTQYF.

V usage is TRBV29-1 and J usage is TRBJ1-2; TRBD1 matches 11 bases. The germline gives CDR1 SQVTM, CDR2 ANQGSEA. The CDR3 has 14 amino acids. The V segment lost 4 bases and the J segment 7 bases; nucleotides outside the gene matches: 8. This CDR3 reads CSVGRDRGRSGYTF. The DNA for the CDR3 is TGCAGCGTTGGCCGGGACAGGGGGAGATCTGGCTACACCTTC.